This T cell receptor beta chain was recorded in a study of cytomegalovirus exposure and HLA in healthy donors. Study-level information: A data release that came early held some 84 million unique TCRs from HLA-typed donors.

V was trimmed by 6 bases and J by 7 bases, leaving 12 bases between them. The germline gives CDR1 MNHEY, CDR2 SVGAGI. The CDR3 covers 12 residues. Regarding the study as a whole: Researchers counted around 170 TCR beta chains as cytomegalovirus-associated. There were reportedly fewer N-insertions in an Asian-associated ancestry cluster than the roughly 670-donor mean, in a later analysis.

60 Vbeta and 13 Jbeta primers were used in PCR. Using immunoSEQ multiplex PCR, the repertoire was profiled, and TCRdb retains in-frame clones only, with some absent. With some 43,000 clones in the sample, the ten largest clones hold less than 2%. Comments on this clone: Its antigen remains unknown.

The chain has TRBV6-5 and TRBJ2-5, with D hard to call. The sequence was collected from a woman in her thirties in good health and CMV-seronegative. The sequencing sample was made of PBMCs. The CDR3 sequence is CASSHSKATQYF. Written as DNA, the CDR3 is TGTGCCAGCAGCCACAGTAAAGCGACCCAGTACTTC.